Following are 18 T cell receptor beta chains from one sample sequenced in a study of blood T cells in healthy people across ages. A second PCR of roughly 6 to 12 cycles used a sample-barcoded 5' primer and a J-beta primer mix. Using its own MiXCR run on the 5' RACE reads, TCRdb lists one record per CDR3 protein. The sample lists 650,000 to 800,000 distinct CDR3 sequences; under 55% were seen once. Sequenced material: blood. These TCRs come from a man between 60 and 75 years old in good health.

This clonotype was seen a single time. This rearrangement joins TRBV10-3 to TRBJ2-7, with a weak D call TRBD1 (7 bases). CDR1 is ENHRY, CDR2 SYGVKD, per germline. V was cut by 10 bases and J by 0 bases, with 13 bases left in between. The CDR3 is 13 amino acids. The CDR3 sequence is CASCGTDSYEQYF. CDR3 bases: TGTGCCAGCTGCGGGACAGACTCCTACGAGCAGTACTTC.

The chain combines TRBV12-3 or TRBV12-4 with TRBJ2-3, with TRBD1 matching 7 bases. V lost 7 bases, J lost 1 base, and 5 bases stayed unmatched. This CDR3 comprises 14 residues. The CDR3 DNA reads TGTGCCAGCAACGACAGGGCCCGCACAGATACGCAGTATTTT. Amino acids: CASNDRARTDTQYF.

This clonotype showed up just once. The junction differs from germline at one of its ends, possibly a read error. The chain uses TRBV5-6 and TRBJ2-4; 8 nucleotides agree with TRBD1. CDR3 length: 16 residues. Germline V CDR1 and CDR2: SGHDT, YYEEEE. DNA for the CDR3: TGTGCCAGCAGCCCTCAGGGGGCTCGAGCCAAAGACATTCAGTACTTC. It encodes CASSPQGARAKDIQYF.

This chain joins TRBV28 and TRBJ2-7; D might be TRBD2 (5 bases). Germline CDR1 reads MDHEN; CDR2 reads SYDVKM. Between the trimmed V and J ends, which lost 3 bases and 3 bases, there was a span of 21 bases. The CDR3 spans 17 residues. This CDR3 is CASSLFGLGAAGYEQYF. DNA of the CDR3: TGTGCCAGCAGTTTGTTCGGACTGGGCGCGGCAGGCTACGAGCAGTACTTC.

The sample holds many counts of this clonotype. The J gene is TRBJ2-3, the V gene TRBV7-2; tentative D call: TRBD1 (5 bases). The CDR3 extends over 15 amino acids. CDR1 and CDR2 from the germline V gene are SGHTA and FQGNSA. The V end lost 1 base, the J end lost 3 bases, and 11 bases lay between the germline ends. Here the CDR3 DNA reads TGTGCCAGCAGCTTAGACAGGACCCATACAGATACGCAGTATTTT. The encoded protein is CASSLDRTHTDTQYF.

This chain links TRBV29-1 with TRBJ2-3; 11 bases line up with TRBD2. CDR3 length equals 15 residues. V lost 5 bases, J lost 4 bases, and 8 bases stayed unmatched. Germline lookup yields CDR1 SQVTM and CDR2 ANQGSEA. The CDR3 reads CSVLGTSGSADTQYF. The CDR3 region has the DNA TGCAGCGTTCTTGGGACTAGCGGTAGCGCAGATACGCAGTATTTT.

This chain uses TRBV6-2 or TRBV6-3 with TRBJ1-1; D might be TRBD1 (6 bases). This CDR3 has 20 amino acids. Germline CDR1 reads MNHEY; CDR2 reads SVGEGT. The V end lost 3 bases, the J end lost 1 base, and 27 bases lay between the germline ends. The CDR3 region has the DNA TGTGCCAGCAGTTATCTTAATCGGGGGGCTTCGGCAAATTCGAACACTGAAGCTTTCTTT. Its translation: CASSYLNRGASANSNTEAFF.

V usage is TRBV4-1 and J usage is TRBJ2-7, with TRBD1 as a possible D gene (6 bases). The germline CDR1 and CDR2 sequences are MGHRA and YSYEKL. The CDR3 is 13 residues long. The V and J ends lost 2 bases and 5 bases respectively, with 10 bases between them. CDR3 coding DNA: TGCGCCAGCAGCCAACCAGGGGTGAACGAGCAGTACTTC. Amino acid sequence: CASSQPGVNEQYF.

The rearrangement links TRBV20-1 to TRBJ2-5, with 8 bases matching TRBD2. Germline V gene lookup returns CDR1 DFQATT and CDR2 SNEGSKA (reference sequence). V shed 6 bases, J shed 5 bases, and the junction held 8 bases outside the gene matches. This CDR3 spans 13 amino acids. The chain's CDR3 is CSAKRSGVETQYF. The CDR3 DNA reads as TGCAGTGCGAAACGTAGCGGGGTCGAGACCCAGTACTTC.

This clonotype was found a few times. V is TRBV2 and J is TRBJ2-7; D is ambiguous. Trimming removed 6 bases at V and 3 bases at J, with 6 bases between. CDR1 SNHLY and CDR2 FYNNEI come from the germline V gene. The CDR3 covers 11 residues. The CDR3 region is CASRLIYEQYF. The CDR3 DNA is TGTGCCAGCAGGTTGATCTACGAGCAGTACTTC.

The sample holds a few counts of this clonotype. V is TRBV7-9 and J is TRBJ1-4; no reliable D call. This CDR3 comprises 13 residues. Germline CDR1 is SEHNR and CDR2 is FQNEAQ (reference sequence). The V gene lost 5 bases and the J gene lost 7 bases, with 11 bases spanning the gap. The CDR3 loop reads CASSPNVGEKLFF. CDR3 bases: TGTGCCAGCAGCCCTAACGTGGGTGAAAAACTGTTTTTT.

This clonotype was seen a few times. The chain recombines TRBV15 with TRBJ1-1, with D uncertain. Trimming pared 5 bases from V and 3 bases from J, leaving 19 bases between. The CDR3 length is 16 residues. Germline V gene lookup returns CDR1 LNHNV and CDR2 YYDKDF (reference sequence). This CDR3 reads CATSDDFGAGYTEAFF. In nucleotides, the CDR3 is TGTGCCACCAGCGATGATTTTGGAGCGGGGTACACTGAAGCTTTCTTT.

As for this clonotype: This may stem from a read error, because a much larger clone lies one nucleotide away. The rearrangement links TRBV29-1 to TRBJ2-1, with D hard to call. Per the germline V gene, CDR1 is SQVTM and CDR2 is ANQGSEA. The V end lost 3 bases, the J end lost 3 bases, and 3 bases lay between the germline ends. The CDR3 covers 11 residues. Here the CDR3 reads CSVDSYNEQFF. The CDR3 coding sequence is TGCAGCGTTGACAGCTACAATGAGCAGTTCTTC.

This clonotype has only a few counts. This sequence joins TRBV7-2 and TRBJ2-1; 7 bases agree with TRBD2. The V gene's germline CDR1 is SGHTA and CDR2 FQGNSA. The junction had 14 bases not matched to a gene; V was cut back by 1 base and J by 8 bases. The CDR3 length is 17 residues. CDR3 in amino acids: CASSLGSIRGGGHEQFF. DNA for the CDR3: TGTGCCAGCAGCTTAGGTAGTATCCGCGGGGGAGGCCATGAGCAGTTCTTC.

This clonotype was observed once. The chain couples TRBV7-9 to TRBJ1-1; D is uncertain. V was cut by 4 bases and J by 0 bases, with 15 bases left in between. The length of the CDR3 is 16 residues. Germline V lookup: CDR1 SEHNR, CDR2 FQNEAQ (reference sequence). The CDR3 DNA sequence: TGTGCCAGCAGCTCCCCACATCCGTACATGAACACTGAAGCTTTCTTT. This codes for CASSSPHPYMNTEAFF.

This clonotype showed up just a few times. The chain employs TRBV2 and TRBJ2-1; 8 positions agree with TRBD1. The CDR3 covers 15 residues. Trimming removed 5 bases from V and 3 bases from J; junction bases left unmatched: 6. Germline V gives CDR1 SNHLY, CDR2 FYNNEI. The CDR3 nucleotides read TGTGCCAGCAGTTTGACAGGGGAGATCTACAATGAGCAGTTCTTC. The encoded protein is CASSLTGEIYNEQFF. The full variable domain, with the rest looked up from reference TRBV2 and TRBJ2-1, is EPEVTQTPSHQVTQMGQEVILRCVPISNHLYFYWYRQILGQKVEFLVSFYNNEISEKSEIFDDQFSVERPDGSNFTLKIRSTKLEDSAMYFCASSLTGEIYNEQFFGPGTRLTVL.

The chain joins TRBV3-1 to TRBJ2-1; 7 nucleotides agree with TRBD2. The J call may be mistaken, given a closer DNA end match to TRBJ2-7. In germline, CDR1 is LGHDT, CDR2 YNNKEL (reference sequence). The CDR3 is 16 residues long. CDR3 protein: CASSQVVGGNYNEQYF. The CDR3 DNA reads as TGTGCCAGCAGCCAAGTCGTCGGGGGGAACTACAATGAGCAGTACTTC.

This clonotype has a handful of counts. CDR3 DNA sequence: TGCAGTGCTAGAGCCCCGGGAAGGGGAACTGAAGCTTTCTTT. This codes for CSARAPGRGTEAFF. This chain connects TRBV20-1 to TRBJ1-1; D may be TRBD1 (5 bases). V lost 1 base, J lost 5 bases, and 14 bases lay in between. The CDR3 extends over 14 amino acids. CDR1 and CDR2 from the germline V gene are DFQATT and SNEGSKA (reference sequence).